This TCR beta chain emerged from a study of control samples from healthy donors and cancer patients. Germline V lookup: CDR1 SGHKS, CDR2 YYEKEE (reference sequence). Losses at the gene ends were 10 bases for V and 3 bases for J; bases not matched to a gene: 11. The CDR3 extends over 14 amino acids. Sequencing was performed with immunoSEQ multiplex PCR; in TCRdb, only in-frame clones are kept and a portion is missing. This table has some 56,000 clones, roughly 96% appearing once. The sequence was collected from a young man in good health. The sequenced sample consisted of blood. V and J are TRBV5-5 and TRBJ2-7; 9 bases are a match to TRBD1. CDR3 bases: TGTGCCTGGGGGATACAGGGGGCTAGCTACGAGCAGTACTTC. Its translation is CAWGIQGASYEQYF.